This entry lists 27 T cell receptor beta chains sequenced from one sample in a study of CD8 T cells in ankylosing spondylitis. These receptors have no identified antigens. General study results and limits: For ankylosing spondylitis blood, a TCR beta motif of eight or nine highly homologous variants appeared characteristic.

MiXCR, applied by TCRdb to the 5' RACE reads, yields one record per CDR3 protein. This sample has 450,000 to 550,000 distinct CDR3 sequences, with over 4% found just once. Sequencing input: blood, either unsorted or a sorted T cell fraction (not recorded which). The receptors were gathered from a male donor with ankylosing spondylitis.

This clonotype occurred many times. The V gene is TRBV7-8, the J gene TRBJ1-3, with 7 positions matching TRBD1. CDR1 SGHVS and CDR2 FQNEAQ come from the germline V gene. The V segment lost 3 bases and the J segment 0 bases; nucleotides outside the gene matches: 2. This CDR3 spans 15 amino acids. The CDR3 reads CASSLTGFSGNTIYF. The DNA of the CDR3 is TGTGCCAGCAGCTTGACAGGGTTCTCTGGAAACACCATATATTTT.

Note on this clonotype: The junction does not match germline at one end; this may be a read error. The J gene is TRBJ2-5, the V gene TRBV5-1; TRBD1 matches at 8 bases. The CDR3 loop spans 14 amino acids. Germline CDR1 reads SGHRS; CDR2 reads YFSETQ. Here the CDR3 reads CTSSSQGGQETQYF. The CDR3 DNA reads TGCACCAGCAGCTCACAGGGGGGTCAAGAGACCCAGTACTTC.

There are many counts of this clonotype. The chain links TRBV5-1 to TRBJ2-3; a possible D gene is TRBD2 (6 bases). Trimming took off 4 bases at V and 6 bases at J, with 18 bases between the two ends. The length of the CDR3 is 15 residues. Germline loops: CDR1 SGHRS, CDR2 YFSETQ. Here the CDR3 reads CASSHRAPGVDTQYF. The CDR3 DNA reads TGCGCCAGCAGCCACCGGGCCCCGGGGGTGGATACGCAGTATTTT. Filled out from reference TRBV5-1 and TRBJ2-3, the complete variable domain reads KAGVTQTPRYLIKTRGQQVTLSCSPISGHRSVSWYQQTPGQGLQFLFEYFSETQRNKGNFPGRFSGRQFSNSRSEMNVSTLELGDSALYLCASSHRAPGVDTQYFGPGTRLTVL.

This clonotype was picked up many times. The chain has TRBV4-3 and TRBJ2-5, with a weak D call TRBD1 (6 bases). V lost 8 bases to trimming and J lost 5 bases, with 15 bases between them. Germline V gene data show CDR1 as LGHNA and CDR2 as YSLEER. This CDR3 has 13 amino acids. This CDR3 is CASASRGSETQYF. CDR3 bases: TGCGCCAGCGCCTCTAGGGGGAGTGAGACCCAGTACTTC.

This clonotype showed up many times. The chain recombines TRBV4-1 with TRBJ1-2, with TRBD1 matching 8 bases. The germline gives CDR1 MGHRA, CDR2 YSYEKL. The CDR3 length is 13 residues. V shed 4 bases and J 8 bases; nucleotides not matched to a gene: 6. The DNA of the CDR3 is TGCGCCAGCAGCCCAACGACAGGGGTCGGCTACACCTTC. Translating it yields CASSPTTGVGYTF.

The table lists this clonotype with many counts. This chain uses TRBV4-3 with TRBJ2-4, with unresolved D. CDR3 length equals 15 residues. Trimming removed 2 bases from V and 7 bases from J, with 15 bases in between. Germline V gives CDR1 LGHNA, CDR2 YSLEER. CDR3: CASSQFGASLNIQYF. The CDR3 DNA follows: TGCGCCAGCAGCCAATTCGGCGCATCACTTAACATTCAGTACTTC.

This clonotype was seen many times. The genes are TRBV20-1 and TRBJ1-1; D perhaps matches TRBD1 (5 bases). V lost 6 bases and J 0 bases, leaving 11 bases between the germline ends. This CDR3 has 13 amino acids. CDR1 and CDR2 from the germline V gene are DFQATT and SNEGSKA (reference sequence). The CDR3 is CSARRDLNTEAFF. The DNA for the CDR3 is TGCAGTGCGAGGAGGGACCTGAACACTGAAGCTTTCTTT.

This clonotype appeared many times. DNA of the CDR3: TGCGCCAGCAGTCGGACAGATTCCCCCTACAATGAGCAGTTCTTC. Translated, it gives CASSRTDSPYNEQFF. This chain uses TRBV5-1 with TRBJ2-1; tentatively, D is TRBD1 (6 bases). V was shortened by 5 bases and J by 2 bases, with 14 bases between the two germline ends. This CDR3 comprises 15 residues. The germline gives CDR1 SGHRS, CDR2 YFSETQ.

This clonotype was found many times. The CDR3 DNA reads as TGTGCCAGCAGTTTCAATCGGTTGGGGGACAATGAGCAGTTCTTC. It translates to CASSFNRLGDNEQFF. V is TRBV12-3 or TRBV12-4 and J is TRBJ2-1; the D gene could be TRBD1 or TRBD2 (5 bases each). This CDR3 is 15 amino acids long. The V and J ends lost 3 bases and 5 bases respectively, with 14 bases between them.

This clonotype showed up many times. Germline and junction disagree at one end, which may indicate a read error. This rearrangement joins TRBV28 to TRBJ2-3, with D tentatively TRBD1 (6 bases). The CDR3 contains 13 residues. CDR1 and CDR2 (germline): MDHEN, SYDVKM. Written as DNA, the CDR3 is TGTGCCAGCACCCCCCCAAAGGGGGATCGCCAGCTCTTT. Encoded protein: CASTPPKGDRQLF.

The table lists this clonotype with many counts. The chain uses TRBV2 and TRBJ2-5, with D tentatively TRBD2 (5 bases). The CDR3 length is 12 residues. Trimming pared 4 bases from V and 12 bases from J, leaving 15 bases between. Germline values: CDR1 SNHLY, CDR2 FYNNEI. The chain's CDR3 is CASSAEAEKKYF. The CDR3 DNA is TGTGCCAGCAGTGCCGAAGCGGAAAAGAAGTACTTC. Using reference TRBV2 and TRBJ2-5 for the parts outside the CDR3, the full variable domain is EPEVTQTPSHQVTQMGQEVILRCVPISNHLYFYWYRQILGQKVEFLVSFYNNEISEKSEIFDDQFSVERPDGSNFTLKIRSTKLEDSAMYFCASSAEAEKKYFGPGTRLLVL.

This clonotype has a count of ten or more. The rearrangement links TRBV6-5 to TRBJ1-6, with D perhaps matching TRBD1 (6 bases). The ends were cut back, 2 bases at V and 4 bases at J, with 12 bases in the middle. This CDR3 has 16 residues. Germline CDR1 is MNHEY and CDR2 is SVGAGI. The CDR3 is CASSYSRGPYNSPLHF. The CDR3 DNA sequence: TGTGCCAGCAGTTACAGCCGGGGGCCGTATAATTCACCCCTCCACTTT.

This clonotype showed up many times. The rearrangement joins TRBV4-2 to TRBJ2-3; 8 positions agree with TRBD2. Looked up from germline, CDR1 is LGHNA and CDR2 is YNFKEQ. J lost 4 bases, V lost 1 base, and 4 bases had no gene match. CDR3 length equals 15 residues. CDR3 protein: CASSQVREGADTQYF. CDR3 in DNA: TGTGCCAGCAGCCAAGTCCGGGAGGGAGCAGATACGCAGTATTTT.

The chain has TRBV7-9 and TRBJ2-7; D unclear. The ends were cut back, 5 bases at V and 3 bases at J, with 11 bases in the middle. The V gene's germline CDR1 is SEHNR and CDR2 FQNEAQ (reference sequence). The CDR3 contains 13 residues. The CDR3 DNA reads TGTGCCAGCAGCCCGATGGAACGCTACGAGCAGTACTTC. This translates into CASSPMERYEQYF.

This clonotype was counted ten times or more. The chain links TRBV7-2 to TRBJ1-2, with D unresolved. CDR3 length equals 13 residues. CDR1 SGHTA and CDR2 FQGNSA come from the germline V gene. The V end lost 6 bases, the J end lost 4 bases, and 12 bases lay between the germline ends. Here the CDR3 DNA reads TGTGCCAGCAGTCTTAGTGCTCTCTATGGCTACACCTTC. As protein: CASSLSALYGYTF.

This clonotype showed up many times. This rearrangement joins TRBV7-9 to TRBJ1-1; D is uncertain. CDR1 and CDR2 from the germline V gene are SEHNR and FQNEAQ (reference sequence). Trimming cost V 4 bases and J 5 bases, with 14 bases left between them. The length of the CDR3 is 14 residues. The CDR3 DNA sequence: TGTGCCAGCAGCTCGGACGAGTTTAGGACTGAAGCTTTCTTT. As protein: CASSSDEFRTEAFF.

This clonotype has a count of ten or more. V is TRBV20-1 and J is TRBJ1-1; possibly TRBD1 for D (6 bases). Germline V gene lookup returns CDR1 DFQATT and CDR2 SNEGSKA (reference sequence). Trimming removed 8 bases from V and 5 bases from J, with 21 bases in between. The CDR3 has 14 residues. The CDR3 spells CSSQAGAHITEAFF. CDR3 sequence (DNA): TGCAGTTCCCAAGCGGGGGCACATATTACTGAAGCTTTCTTT.

The table lists this clonotype with a few counts. This rearrangement joins TRBV27 to TRBJ2-7; 9 bases fit TRBD1. CDR1 is MNHEY and CDR2 is SMNVEV in the germline V gene (reference sequence). Trimming took 1 base from V and 6 from J; bases not matched to a gene: 7. The CDR3 has 15 amino acids. CDR3 amino acids: CASSLWRQGVREQYF. DNA for the CDR3: TGTGCCAGCAGTTTATGGCGACAGGGGGTTCGCGAGCAGTACTTC.

This clonotype occurred many times. J is TRBJ2-5 and V is TRBV7-9, with unresolved D. Between the trimmed V and J ends, which lost 2 bases and 2 bases, there was a span of 9 bases. The CDR3 covers 14 residues. Germline V gives CDR1 SEHNR, CDR2 FQNEAQ (reference sequence). CDR3 residues: CASSLSGGQETQYF. The CDR3 region has the DNA TGTGCCAGCAGCTTATCCGGCGGACAAGAGACCCAGTACTTC.

This clonotype was counted many times. V is TRBV7-2 and J is TRBJ2-3, with unresolved D. Germline V CDR1 and CDR2: SGHTA, FQGNSA. The CDR3 has 15 amino acids. V lost 5 bases and J 2 bases, leaving 14 bases between the germline ends. The DNA for the CDR3 is TGTGCCAGCAGCCCATCCCAGTGGGACACAGATACGCAGTATTTT. Translating it yields CASSPSQWDTDTQYF.

This clonotype was seen repeatedly, ten times or more. The chain combines TRBV5-4 with TRBJ2-7; 8 nucleotides match TRBD1. V shed 3 bases, J shed 5 bases, and the junction held 4 bases outside the gene matches. This CDR3 region has 13 residues. CDR1 is SGHNT and CDR2 is YYREEE in the germline V gene (reference sequence). This CDR3 reads CASSSSGGDEQYF. In DNA, the CDR3 is TGTGCCAGCAGCTCGTCAGGGGGCGACGAGCAGTACTTC.

This clonotype was counted ten times or more. The chain uses TRBV4-3 and TRBJ1-6, with TRBD1 matching over 7 bases. The trim removed 1 base at V and 5 bases at J, leaving 5 bases unmatched. This CDR3 has 16 residues. The germline V gene encodes CDR1 LGHNA and CDR2 YSLEER. The CDR3 is CASSQVPTGDNSPLHF. CDR3 coding DNA: TGCGCCAGCAGCCAAGTACCTACAGGGGATAATTCACCCCTCCACTTT.

At least ten counts were recorded for this clonotype. This sequence joins TRBV5-1 and TRBJ1-1; D not certain. CDR3 length: 14 amino acids. The ends were cut back, 0 bases at V and 4 bases at J, with 10 bases in the middle. Per the germline V gene, CDR1 is SGHRS and CDR2 is YFSETQ. The CDR3 DNA reads TGCGCCAGCAGCTTGGCCCAAACGGGCACTGAAGCTTTCTTT. Residues: CASSLAQTGTEAFF.

This clonotype showed up many times. V usage is TRBV7-8 and J usage is TRBJ1-4; no firm D call. The CDR3 loop spans 15 amino acids. Germline lookup yields CDR1 SGHVS and CDR2 FQNEAQ. V was trimmed by 1 base and J by 7 bases, leaving 13 bases between them. The DNA of the CDR3 is TGTGCCAGCAGCTTAGTGCGGCCCCCTTCTGAAAAACTGTTTTTT. Amino acid sequence: CASSLVRPPSEKLFF.

This clonotype has ten or more counts. The rearrangement joins TRBV5-1 to TRBJ2-7; 7 positions agree with TRBD1. The CDR3 consists of 15 residues. After removal of 1 base from V and 3 bases from J, the junction contained 7 bases not matched to a gene. Germline V gives CDR1 SGHRS, CDR2 YFSETQ. CDR3 coding DNA: TGCGCCAGCAGCTTGAACAGGGGCCCCAACTACGAGCAGTACTTC. It yields the protein CASSLNRGPNYEQYF.

This clonotype was seen at least ten times. This chain links TRBV3-1 with TRBJ2-5, with 11 bases lining up with TRBD2. Germline values: CDR1 LGHDT, CDR2 YNNKEL (reference sequence). Trimming removed 3 bases from V and 5 bases from J; junction bases left unmatched: 14. CDR3 length equals 18 residues. CDR3 DNA: TGTGCCAGCAGCCAGGATAGCGGGAGGGCCTTTGAGTGGGAGACCCAGTACTTC. Protein sequence: CASSQDSGRAFEWETQYF.

The sample holds many counts of this clonotype. The rearrangement joins TRBV6-1 to TRBJ1-1; tentatively, D is TRBD1 (5 bases). CDR3 length: 14 amino acids. Germline loops: CDR1 MNHNS, CDR2 SASEGT. V lost 5 bases and J 11 bases, leaving 21 bases between the germline ends. The CDR3 region has the DNA TGTGCCAGCAGTCTAGGATCGGGGACTCGCGGCGCTTTCTTT. Protein sequence: CASSLGSGTRGAFF.